Shown below are 24 T cell receptor beta chains from a single sample sequenced in a study of Ad26.COV2.S vaccination and SARS-CoV-2 variants. Produced via immunoSEQ multiplex PCR; TCRdb's table is partial and in-frame only. The sample contains 350,000 to 450,000 clones, approximately 85% of which appear only once. Stated treatment: around 19 received Ad26.COV2.S at low or high dose, single or two shots; about five received placebo; per-sample allocation not given. Sampling took place 63 days after the first vaccine or placebo injection. The sample in question was peripheral blood, obtained in a trial of Ad26.COV2.S vaccine versus placebo. The receptors were sampled from a person between 18 and 59 years old who received the Ad26.COV2.S COVID-19 vaccine or a placebo.

There are a few counts of this clone. The chain combines TRBV29-1 with TRBJ1-1; D may be TRBD1 (5 bases). This CDR3 has 15 residues. The V gene lost 7 bases and the J gene lost 0 bases, with 18 bases spanning the gap. Germline CDR1 reads SQVTM; CDR2 reads ANQGSEA. The CDR3 sequence: CSAAPGWGMNTEAFF. Written as DNA, the CDR3 is TGCAGCGCCGCTCCCGGCTGGGGCATGAACACTGAAGCTTTCTTT.

This clone was found once. V usage is TRBV30 and J usage is TRBJ2-2; TRBD2 agrees at 7 bases. This CDR3 spans 13 amino acids. After removal of 0 bases from V and 6 bases from J, the junction contained 1 base not matched to a gene. CDR1 is GTSNPN, CDR2 SVGIG, per germline (reference sequence). CDR3 residues: CAWSVAGSGELFF. CDR3 DNA: TGTGCCTGGAGTGTAGCGGGATCCGGGGAGCTGTTTTTT. The entire variable domain, with the rest obtained from reference TRBV30 and TRBJ2-2, is as follows: SQTIHQWPATLVQPVGSPLSLECTVEGTSNPNLYWYRQAAGRGLQLLFYSVGIGQISSEVPQNLSASRPQDRQFILSSKKLLLSDSGFYLCAWSVAGSGELFFGEGSRLTVL.

The chain recombines TRBV11-2 with TRBJ1-5; D unresolved. Germline V gene data show CDR1 as SGHAT and CDR2 as FQNNGV. The V end lost 5 bases, the J end lost 0 bases, and 8 bases lay between the germline ends. The CDR3 is 14 amino acids. CDR3 in amino acids: CASSLSDSNQPQHF. The CDR3 nucleotides are TGTGCCAGCAGCCTCTCGGATAGCAATCAGCCCCAGCATTTT.

This clone was detected once. The chain combines TRBV19 with TRBJ1-5; D possibly corresponds to TRBD1 (5 bases). V shed 10 bases and J shed 4 bases, with 23 bases lying between them. Germline lookup yields CDR1 LNHDA and CDR2 SQIVND (reference sequence). The CDR3 sequence is 16 residues long. CDR3 loop: CATSYGAGNRNQPQHF. CDR3 bases: TGTGCCACCTCCTACGGGGCAGGGAATCGGAATCAGCCCCAGCATTTT. Supplemented by reference TRBV19 and TRBJ1-5, the full variable domain reads DGGITQSPKYLFRKEGQNVTLSCEQNLNHDAMYWYRQDPGQGLRLIYYSQIVNDFQKGDIAEGYSVSREKKESFPLTVTSAQKNPTAFYLCATSYGAGNRNQPQHFGDGTRLSIL.

The chain is built from TRBV2 and TRBJ2-4; no definite D call. V was cut by 2 bases and J by 0 bases, with 8 bases left in between. The CDR3 runs 15 residues. Looked up from germline, CDR1 is SNHLY and CDR2 is FYNNEI. CDR3 region: CASSESRLAKNIQYF. CDR3 coding DNA: TGTGCCAGCAGTGAATCTCGATTAGCCAAAAACATTCAGTACTTC.

The chain couples TRBV28 to TRBJ2-7; no firm D call. Looked up from germline, CDR1 is MDHEN and CDR2 is SYDVKM. CDR3 length: 15 residues. The V gene lost 3 bases and the J gene lost 0 bases, with 12 bases spanning the gap. DNA for the CDR3: TGTGCCAGCAGTTTGGATCGGGCCATCTCCTACGAGCAGTACTTC. Translated: CASSLDRAISYEQYF.

The genes are TRBV7-9 and TRBJ2-7; D perhaps matches TRBD1 (6 bases). From germline, CDR1 is SEHNR and CDR2 FQNEAQ (reference sequence). The CDR3 sequence is 13 residues long. V lost 5 bases and J 3 bases, leaving 11 bases between the germline ends. This chain's CDR3 is CASSASGVYEQYF. CDR3 bases: TGTGCCAGCAGCGCGTCAGGGGTCTACGAGCAGTACTTC.

The chain is built from TRBV9 and TRBJ2-3; no firm D call. The CDR3 covers 15 residues. V lost 3 bases, J lost 2 bases, and 13 bases lay in between. CDR1 and CDR2 (germline): SGDLS, YYNGEE. The CDR3 DNA follows: TGTGCCAGCAGCGCCCGGGCGGCGGCCACAGATACGCAGTATTTT. Translating it yields CASSARAAATDTQYF.

The CDR3 DNA is TGTGCCAGCAGCCCCCGACAGGGGGCAAGGTATGGCTACACCTTC. Amino acids: CASSPRQGARYGYTF. The V gene is TRBV7-2, the J gene TRBJ1-2; the match to TRBD1 covers 10 bases. Germline lookup yields CDR1 SGHTA and CDR2 FQGNSA. This CDR3 spans 15 amino acids. The junction had 8 bases not matched to a gene; V was cut back by 5 bases and J by 5 bases.

The chain has TRBV6-2 or TRBV6-3 and TRBJ2-7; 12 nucleotides align to TRBD1. V shed 4 bases and J 3 bases; nucleotides not matched to a gene: 10. The CDR3 runs to 17 residues. CDR1 MNHEY and CDR2 SVGEGT come from the germline V gene. The CDR3 region has the DNA TGTGCCAGCAGTTCAGGGGGACAGGGGGCCCCTCTCTACGAGCAGTACTTC. Its protein is CASSSGGQGAPLYEQYF.

The chain is built from TRBV10-2 and TRBJ2-5; 7 bases map to TRBD2. With 2 bases clipped from V and 5 bases from J, the junction kept 8 bases outside the gene matches. CDR3 length equals 15 residues. In germline, CDR1 is WSHSY, CDR2 SAAADI. CDR3 amino acids: CASSEELASWETQYF. The CDR3 DNA sequence: TGCGCCAGCAGTGAGGAACTAGCGAGTTGGGAGACCCAGTACTTC.

This clone has more than one count but fewer than ten. J is TRBJ1-6 and V is TRBV18, with 10 bases matching TRBD1. The junction had 5 bases not matched to a gene; V was cut back by 5 bases and J by 10 bases. The CDR3 runs 14 residues. Germline-derived CDR1 and CDR2 are KGHSH and LQKENI. The CDR3 is CASSATGGNSPLHF. The CDR3 DNA reads as TGTGCCAGCTCAGCGACAGGGGGCAACTCACCCCTCCACTTT.

V usage is TRBV7-2 and J usage is TRBJ2-5, with D possibly being TRBD2 (6 bases). Germline values: CDR1 SGHTA, CDR2 FQGNSA. V dropped 1 base and J dropped 7 bases, with 7 bases sitting between them. This CDR3 comprises 12 residues. DNA of the CDR3: TGTGCCAGCAGCTTAGGGGAGGCGACCCAGTACTTC. Translating gives CASSLGEATQYF. Combining the CDR3 with reference TRBV7-2 and TRBJ2-5 gives the whole variable domain GAGVSQSPSNKVTEKGKDVELRCDPISGHTALYWYRQSLGQGLEFLIYFQGNSAPDKSGLPSDRFSAERTGGSVSTLTIQRTQQEDSAVYLCASSLGEATQYFGPGTRLLVL.

The V and J genes are TRBV10-1 and TRBJ2-3; no definite D call. Germline CDR1 and CDR2: WNHNN and SYGVQD (reference sequence). This CDR3 is 12 amino acids long. Trimming took off 2 bases at V and 5 bases at J, with 5 bases between the two ends. Here the CDR3 reads CASSEREDTQYF. DNA of the CDR3: TGCGCCAGCAGTGAGAGGGAAGATACGCAGTATTTT.

The V call is TRBV19, the J call TRBJ1-3, with TRBD1 as a possible D gene (5 bases). From germline, CDR1 is LNHDA and CDR2 SQIVND (reference sequence). Trimming took 5 bases from V and 4 from J, leaving 21 bases between them. The CDR3 covers 17 residues. Here the CDR3 reads CASSALSQEGRGNTIYF. DNA for the CDR3: TGTGCCAGTAGTGCCCTTTCACAGGAGGGCCGAGGAAACACCATATATTTT.

The gene calls are TRBV13 and TRBJ1-2, with 8 bases fitting TRBD1. The length of the CDR3 is 14 residues. The V gene's germline CDR1 is PRHDT and CDR2 FYEKMQ (reference sequence). Germline trimming cut 5 bases from V and 8 bases from J; bases unmatched to any gene: 10. This CDR3 is CASSKVGQGGGYTF. As DNA, the CDR3 is TGTGCCAGCAGCAAAGTCGGACAGGGAGGGGGCTACACCTTC.

This chain connects TRBV7-9 to TRBJ2-7; the match to TRBD2 covers 14 bases. Germline lookup yields CDR1 SEHNR and CDR2 FQNEAQ (reference sequence). The CDR3 contains 19 residues. The V and J ends lost 5 bases and 3 bases, in that order; junction bases with no gene match: 15. CDR3: CASSPLGGKGLAGDYEQYF. The CDR3 nucleotides read TGTGCCAGCAGCCCCCTCGGGGGAAAGGGACTAGCGGGAGACTACGAGCAGTACTTC.

The chain combines TRBV5-4 with TRBJ2-3; the match to TRBD2 covers 8 bases. CDR3 length equals 17 residues. In germline, CDR1 is SGHNT, CDR2 YYREEE (reference sequence). V lost 4 bases to trimming and J lost 4 bases; unmatched junction nucleotides: 14. The CDR3 DNA reads as TGTGCCAGCAGCACCCAAACGGGGGGGCGGTTTGCAGATACGCAGTATTTT. Its translation is CASSTQTGGRFADTQYF. The complete variable domain, with remaining parts taken from reference TRBV5-4 and TRBJ2-3, reads ETGVTQSPTHLIKTRGQQVTLRCSSQSGHNTVSWYQQALGQGPQFIFQYYREEENGRGNFPPRFSGLQFPNYSSELNVNALELDDSALYLCASSTQTGGRFADTQYFGPGTRLTVL.

The chain joins TRBV7-6 to TRBJ2-7; maybe TRBD1 (5 bases). The CDR3 has 14 residues. Per the germline V gene, CDR1 is SGHVS and CDR2 is FNYEAQ. V lost 3 bases to trimming and J lost 2 bases, with 11 bases between them. Here the CDR3 DNA reads TGTGCCAGCAGCTTGGTTCCAGGGACCTACGAGCAGTACTTC. Protein sequence: CASSLVPGTYEQYF.

CDR3: CASSPSYYEQYF. The CDR3 DNA sequence: TGTGCCAGCAGCCCTTCTTACTACGAGCAGTACTTC. The chain has TRBV11-2 and TRBJ2-7; D gene uncertain. The ends were cut back, 5 bases at V and 3 bases at J, with 8 bases in the middle. This CDR3 is built from 12 residues. Germline assignment: CDR1 SGHAT and CDR2 FQNNGV. Filled out from reference TRBV11-2 and TRBJ2-7, the complete variable domain reads EAGVAQSPRYKIIEKRQSVAFWCNPISGHATLYWYQQILGQGPKLLIQFQNNGVVDDSQLPKDRFSAERLKGVDSTLKIQPAKLEDSAVYLCASSPSYYEQYFGPGTRLTVT.

The chain has TRBV6-1 and TRBJ1-2; 8 bases fit TRBD1. This CDR3 is built from 15 residues. CDR1 and CDR2 from the germline V gene are MNHNS and SASEGT. The V segment lost 5 bases and the J segment 0 bases; nucleotides outside the gene matches: 5. This CDR3 is CASSPMDRANYGYTF. In DNA form, the CDR3 reads TGTGCCAGCAGTCCAATGGACAGGGCTAACTATGGCTACACCTTC.

The V gene is TRBV6-5, the J gene TRBJ1-5; D is uncertain. V was pared by 5 bases and J by 7 bases, with 12 bases between. This CDR3 has 13 amino acids. CDR1 MNHEY and CDR2 SVGAGI come from the germline V gene. CDR3 nucleotides: TGTGCCAGCAGTCAAAGGGTGGGGCAGCCCCAGCATTTT. It translates to CASSQRVGQPQHF.

This chain links TRBV6-5 with TRBJ2-7; no reliable D call. Germline V gives CDR1 MNHEY, CDR2 SVGAGI. Trimming left V 2 bases short and J 1 base short, with 9 bases between. The CDR3 loop spans 14 amino acids. CDR3 loop: CASSYGLSSYEQYF. The CDR3 DNA reads TGTGCCAGCAGTTACGGGCTATCATCCTACGAGCAGTACTTC.

The chain links TRBV7-2 to TRBJ2-5; 7 nucleotides agree with TRBD2. CDR1 and CDR2 (germline): SGHTA, FQGNSA. Germline trimming cut 2 bases from V and 1 base from J; bases unmatched to any gene: 1. This CDR3 contains 14 residues. The chain's CDR3 is CASSLWGGQETQYF. The DNA for the CDR3 is TGTGCCAGCAGCTTATGGGGGGGCCAAGAGACCCAGTACTTC.